The 7 T cell receptor beta chains presented below share a single source sample, sequenced in a study of response to subunit inactivated influenza vaccine. TCRdb re-called the RT-PCR reads through MiXCR, storing one row per CDR3 protein. Of hundreds of thousands of distinct CDR3 sequences in the sample, about 15% were seen once. The sequenced sample was CD4+ T cells sorted from PBMCs, obtained roughly 24 months after vaccination. These receptors originate from a man aged 50-75 years who received an inactivated influenza vaccine.

This clonotype came up a few times. The V gene is TRBV20-1, the J gene TRBJ2-3, with 11 bases identical to TRBD1. With 4 bases clipped from V and 4 bases from J, the junction kept 7 bases outside the gene matches. The germline V gene has CDR1 DFQATT and CDR2 SNEGSKA (reference sequence). This CDR3 has 15 residues. The CDR3 spells CSAKSGTGGPDTQYF. The CDR3, as DNA: TGCAGTGCTAAATCCGGGACAGGGGGTCCAGATACGCAGTATTTT.

J is TRBJ2-1 and V is TRBV7-3, with 10 bases identical to TRBD2. The CDR3 is 15 amino acids. Trimming took 1 base from V and 7 from J; bases not matched to a gene: 4. The germline CDR1 and CDR2 sequences are SGHTA and FQGTGA. The CDR3 DNA reads as TGTGCCAGCAGCTTAAGTAGCGGGAGGAATAATGAGCAGTTCTTC. Translating it yields CASSLSSGRNNEQFF.

The rearrangement links TRBV20-1 to TRBJ2-1, with 7 nucleotides matching TRBD2. Unmatched junction bases numbered 6, after V lost 1 base and J lost 12 bases. Germline-derived CDR1 and CDR2 are DFQATT and SNEGSKA (reference sequence). The CDR3 totals 12 residues. The CDR3 region has the DNA TGCAGTGCTAGAGTCGGACTAGAGTGGCAGTTCTTC. This translates into CSARVGLEWQFF.

This clonotype came up a few times. The chain combines TRBV7-6 with TRBJ2-1; no reliable D call. V lost 2 bases and J lost 4, with 12 bases in between. CDR1 is SGHVS, CDR2 FNYEAQ, per germline. The CDR3 runs 15 residues. The CDR3 DNA reads TGTGCCAGCAGCTTAAGGTCACAGACATACAATGAGCAGTTCTTC. Its translation is CASSLRSQTYNEQFF.

This chain links TRBV6-1 with TRBJ2-3; perhaps TRBD2 as D (6 bases). The ends were cut back, 3 bases at V and 3 bases at J, with 19 bases in the middle. The CDR3 is 17 residues long. CDR1 is MNHNS and CDR2 is SASEGT in the germline V gene. The CDR3 bases are TGTGCCAGCAGTGAGGGAGCGAGACGGGGGTCTACAGATACGCAGTATTTT. Translating gives CASSEGARRGSTDTQYF.

The rearrangement links TRBV20-1 to TRBJ2-1; 13 bases map to TRBD2. Losses at the gene ends were 1 base for V and 10 bases for J; bases not matched to a gene: 4. The CDR3 is 14 residues long. Germline V gene lookup returns CDR1 DFQATT and CDR2 SNEGSKA (reference sequence). The CDR3, as DNA: TGCAGTGCTAGAGTTACTAGCGGGAGGGCGGAGCAGTTCTTC. It encodes CSARVTSGRAEQFF.

The J gene is TRBJ1-4, the V gene TRBV2, with D possibly matching TRBD1 (5 bases). The CDR3 totals 15 residues. V lost 7 bases to trimming and J lost 0 bases, with 12 bases between them. Germline-derived CDR1 and CDR2 are SNHLY and FYNNEI. The CDR3: CASIWGDATNEKLFF. The CDR3 DNA sequence: TGTGCCAGCATCTGGGGGGATGCAACTAATGAAAAACTGTTTTTT.